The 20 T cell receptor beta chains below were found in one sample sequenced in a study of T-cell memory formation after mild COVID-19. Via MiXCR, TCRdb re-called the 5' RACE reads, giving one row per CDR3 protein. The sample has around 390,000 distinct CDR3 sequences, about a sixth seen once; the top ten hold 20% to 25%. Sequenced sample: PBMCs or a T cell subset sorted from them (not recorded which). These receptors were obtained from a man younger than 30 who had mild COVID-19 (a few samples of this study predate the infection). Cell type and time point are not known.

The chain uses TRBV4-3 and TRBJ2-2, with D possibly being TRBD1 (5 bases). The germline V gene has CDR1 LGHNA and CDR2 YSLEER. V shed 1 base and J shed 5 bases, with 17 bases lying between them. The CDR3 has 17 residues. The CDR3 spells CASSQGLVGLSTGELFF. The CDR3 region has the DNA TGCGCCAGCAGCCAAGGACTGGTGGGGCTGAGTACCGGGGAGCTGTTTTTT.

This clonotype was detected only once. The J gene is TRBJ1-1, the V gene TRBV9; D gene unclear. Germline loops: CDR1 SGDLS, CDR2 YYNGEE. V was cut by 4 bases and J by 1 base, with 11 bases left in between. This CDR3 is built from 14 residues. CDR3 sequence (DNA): TGTGCCAGCAGCCCCCTTTTCCAGAACACTGAAGCTTTCTTT. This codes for CASSPLFQNTEAFF. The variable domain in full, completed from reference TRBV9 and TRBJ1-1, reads DSGVTQTPKHLITATGQRVTLRCSPRSGDLSVYWYQQSLDQGLQFLIQYYNGEERAKGNILERFSAQQFPDLHSELNLSSLELGDSALYFCASSPLFQNTEAFFGQGTRLTVV.

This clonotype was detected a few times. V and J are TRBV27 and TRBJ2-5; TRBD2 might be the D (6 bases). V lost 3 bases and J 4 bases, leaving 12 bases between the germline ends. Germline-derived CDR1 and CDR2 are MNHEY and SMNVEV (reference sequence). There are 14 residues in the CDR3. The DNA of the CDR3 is TGTGCCAGCAGTTTCACAGCCGGGGGAGAGACCCAGTACTTC. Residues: CASSFTAGGETQYF.

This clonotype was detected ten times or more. CDR3: CASSFRDPKEETQYF. In DNA, the CDR3 is TGCGCCAGCAGCTTCCGGGACCCGAAAGAAGAGACCCAGTACTTC. The gene calls are TRBV5-1 and TRBJ2-5; D tentatively fits TRBD1 or TRBD2 (5 bases each). Germline V CDR1 and CDR2: SGHRS, YFSETQ. Trimming left V 2 bases short and J 3 bases short, with 14 bases between. The CDR3 runs to 15 residues.

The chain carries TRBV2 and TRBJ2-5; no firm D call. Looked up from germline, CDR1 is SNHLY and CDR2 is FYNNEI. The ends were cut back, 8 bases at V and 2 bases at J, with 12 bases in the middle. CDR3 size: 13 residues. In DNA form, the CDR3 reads TGTGCCAGCGAGAAGGGCAGGCAAGAGACCCAGTACTTC. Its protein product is CASEKGRQETQYF.

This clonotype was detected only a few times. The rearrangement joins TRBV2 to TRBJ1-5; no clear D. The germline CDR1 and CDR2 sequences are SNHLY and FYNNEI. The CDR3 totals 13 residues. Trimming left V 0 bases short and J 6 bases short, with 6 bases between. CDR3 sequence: CASSEASGQPQHF. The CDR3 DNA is TGTGCCAGCAGTGAAGCGTCTGGTCAGCCCCAGCATTTT.

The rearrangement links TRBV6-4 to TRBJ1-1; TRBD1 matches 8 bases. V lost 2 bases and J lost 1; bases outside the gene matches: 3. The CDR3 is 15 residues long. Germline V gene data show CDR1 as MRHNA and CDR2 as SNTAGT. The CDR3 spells CASSDGTGGNTEAFF. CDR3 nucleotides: TGTGCCAGCAGTGACGGGACAGGCGGGAACACTGAAGCTTTCTTT.

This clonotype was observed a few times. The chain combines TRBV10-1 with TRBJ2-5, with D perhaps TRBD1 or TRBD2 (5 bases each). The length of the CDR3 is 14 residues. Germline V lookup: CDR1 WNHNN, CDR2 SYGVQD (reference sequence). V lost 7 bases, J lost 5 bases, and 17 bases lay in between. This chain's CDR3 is CASTTRGSEETQYF. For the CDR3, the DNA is TGCGCCAGCACTACGAGGGGAAGTGAGGAGACCCAGTACTTC.

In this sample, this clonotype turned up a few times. In DNA form, the CDR3 reads TGTGCCAGCAGTTATTTAGGGGTCCTAAACTATGGCTACACCTTC. This sequence encodes CASSYLGVLNYGYTF. The chain links TRBV6-5 to TRBJ1-2; D perhaps matches TRBD1 (5 bases). This CDR3 comprises 15 residues. Between the trimmed V and J ends, which lost 3 bases and 2 bases, there was a span of 13 bases. Germline CDR1 MNHEY, CDR2 SVGAGI.

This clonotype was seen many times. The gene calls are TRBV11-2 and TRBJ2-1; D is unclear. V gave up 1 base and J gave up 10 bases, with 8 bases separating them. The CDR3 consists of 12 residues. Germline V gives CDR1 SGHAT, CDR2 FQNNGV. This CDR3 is CASSLGVEEQFF. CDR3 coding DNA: TGTGCCAGCAGCTTAGGGGTAGAGGAGCAGTTCTTC.

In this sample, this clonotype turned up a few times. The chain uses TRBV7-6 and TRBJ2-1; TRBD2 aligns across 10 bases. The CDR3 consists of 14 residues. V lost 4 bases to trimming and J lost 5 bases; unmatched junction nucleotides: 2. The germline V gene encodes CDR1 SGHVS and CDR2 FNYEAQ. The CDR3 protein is CASSSSGGDNEQFF. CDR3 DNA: TGTGCCAGCAGCTCAAGCGGGGGGGACAATGAGCAGTTCTTC.

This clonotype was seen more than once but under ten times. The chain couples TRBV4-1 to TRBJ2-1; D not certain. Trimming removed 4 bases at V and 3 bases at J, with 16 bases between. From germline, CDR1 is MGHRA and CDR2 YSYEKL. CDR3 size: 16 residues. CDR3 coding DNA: TGCGCCAGCAGCCCCCCGGGCGGCGGTATCTACAATGAGCAGTTCTTC. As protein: CASSPPGGGIYNEQFF.

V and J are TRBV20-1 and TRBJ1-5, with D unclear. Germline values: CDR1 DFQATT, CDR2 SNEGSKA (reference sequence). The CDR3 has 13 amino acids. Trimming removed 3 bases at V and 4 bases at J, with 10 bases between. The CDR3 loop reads CSASLGGNQPQHF. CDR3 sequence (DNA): TGCAGTGCTAGTCTTGGTGGGAATCAGCCCCAGCATTTT.

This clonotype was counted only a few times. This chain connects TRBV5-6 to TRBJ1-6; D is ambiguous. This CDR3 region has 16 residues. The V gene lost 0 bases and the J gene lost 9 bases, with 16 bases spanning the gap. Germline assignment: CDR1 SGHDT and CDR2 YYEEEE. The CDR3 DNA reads TGTGCCAGCAGCTTGGTCGGCGGCCACTTGTTTTCACCCCTCCACTTT. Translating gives CASSLVGGHLFSPLHF. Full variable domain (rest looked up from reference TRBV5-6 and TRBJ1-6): DAGVTQSPTHLIKTRGQQVTLRCSPKSGHDTVSWYQQALGQGPQFIFQYYEEEERQRGNFPDRFSGHQFPNYSSELNVNALLLGDSALYLCASSLVGGHLFSPLHFGNGTRLTVT.

The CDR3 region has the DNA TGTGCCAGCAGTGATTGGGCAGCTAAAGGGACCCAGTACTTC. Translated, it gives CASSDWAAKGTQYF. The V call is TRBV6-1, the J call TRBJ2-5; D uncertain. The length of the CDR3 is 14 residues. V lost 3 bases and J 7 bases, leaving 15 bases between the germline ends. In germline, CDR1 is MNHNS, CDR2 SASEGT.

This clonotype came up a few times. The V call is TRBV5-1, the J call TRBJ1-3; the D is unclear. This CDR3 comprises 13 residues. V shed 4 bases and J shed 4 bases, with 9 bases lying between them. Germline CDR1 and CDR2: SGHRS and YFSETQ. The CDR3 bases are TGCGCCAGCAGCCTGAGTCTCGGAAACACCATATATTTT. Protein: CASSLSLGNTIYF.

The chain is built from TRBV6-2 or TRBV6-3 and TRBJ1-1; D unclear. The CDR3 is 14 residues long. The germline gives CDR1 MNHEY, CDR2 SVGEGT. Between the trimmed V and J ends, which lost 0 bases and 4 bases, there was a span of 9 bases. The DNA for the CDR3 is TGTGCCAGCAGTTACTCGTGGACTGGCACTGAAGCTTTCTTT. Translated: CASSYSWTGTEAFF.

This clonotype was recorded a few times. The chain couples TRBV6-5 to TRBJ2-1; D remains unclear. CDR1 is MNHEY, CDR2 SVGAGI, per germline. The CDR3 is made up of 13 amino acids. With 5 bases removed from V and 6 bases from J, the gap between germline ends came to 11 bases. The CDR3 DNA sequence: TGTGCCAGCAGTAACCGGTATCTCAATGAGCAGTTCTTC. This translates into CASSNRYLNEQFF.

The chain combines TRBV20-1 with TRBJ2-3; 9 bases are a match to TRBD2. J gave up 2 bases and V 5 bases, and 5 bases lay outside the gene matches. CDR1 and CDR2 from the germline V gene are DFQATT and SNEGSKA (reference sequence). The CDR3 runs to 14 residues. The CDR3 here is CSAPLAGNTDTQYF. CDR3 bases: TGCAGTGCTCCTCTAGCGGGGAACACAGATACGCAGTATTTT.

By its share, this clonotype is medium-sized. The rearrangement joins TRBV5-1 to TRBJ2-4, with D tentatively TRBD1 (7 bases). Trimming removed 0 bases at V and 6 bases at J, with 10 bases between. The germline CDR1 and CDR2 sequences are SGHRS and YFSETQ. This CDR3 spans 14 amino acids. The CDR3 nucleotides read TGCGCCAGCAGCTTGGGCCAGGGGGGAAACATTCAGTACTTC. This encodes CASSLGQGGNIQYF.